At least ten counts were recorded for the clone carrying this T cell receptor beta chain. Its antigen is still unknown. TCRdb processed the multiplex PCR reads anew with MiXCR; each CDR3 protein has one entry. The top ten hold 1.1% of the sample, which has over 250,000 distinct CDR3 sequences, around 30% seen once. The data originate from a study of breast tumors, draining lymph nodes, adjacent tissues. Germline-derived CDR1 and CDR2 are KGHDR and SFDVKD. V gave up 3 bases and J gave up 6 bases; unmatched junction bases: 6. The length of the CDR3 is 16 residues. Breast cancer patients provided tissue from their axillary draining lymph nodes. Study observations and caveats: Compared with lymph nodes, tumors were less diverse; compared with nontumor tissue, more.

What was sequenced was axillary lymph node tissue. This TCR derives from a female donor with breast cancer. Some clones in this sample may be carry-over from other donors' samples. The chain has TRBV24-1 and TRBJ2-2, with 10 bases aligning to TRBD1. In DNA, the CDR3 is TGTGCCACCAGTGATACCGGGACAGGGGAGGCCGGGGAGCTGTTTTTT. The encoded protein is CATSDTGTGEAGELFF.